The next 24 T cell receptor beta chains were all read from a single sample in a study. One entry per CDR3 protein results from TCRdb running MiXCR on the RT-PCR reads. Of more than 600,000 distinct CDR3 sequences in the sample, 14% were seen once. The material sequenced was memory CD4+ T cells from blood. The receptors were gathered from a female donor in good health, serving as a healthy control.

This clonotype was detected many times. This sequence joins TRBV29-1 and TRBJ2-2, with unresolved D. CDR3 length equals 14 residues. The V gene lost 5 bases and the J gene lost 3 bases, with 13 bases spanning the gap. Germline assignment: CDR1 SQVTM and CDR2 ANQGSEA. CDR3 protein: CSVRHSSDTGELFF. As DNA, the CDR3 is TGCAGCGTTCGCCATAGCTCGGACACCGGGGAGCTGTTTTTT.

In its sample, this clonotype was seen many times. J is TRBJ2-2 and V is TRBV7-2; D call uncertain. Germline assignment: CDR1 SGHTA and CDR2 FQGNSA. Trimming stripped 5 bases from V and 6 bases from J, with 7 bases between. The CDR3 totals 12 residues. The CDR3: CASSRGAGELFF. CDR3 in DNA: TGTGCCAGCAGCCGCGGCGCCGGGGAGCTGTTTTTT.

The V call is TRBV6-5, the J call TRBJ1-2; D is perhaps TRBD1 (5 bases). The CDR3 runs 16 residues. Germline V gives CDR1 MNHEY, CDR2 SVGAGI. Trimming removed 0 bases at V and 5 bases at J, with 16 bases between. CDR3 DNA: TGTGCCAGCAGTTACTCGGGGCGGCCCGACCTTTATGGCTACACCTTC. Protein sequence: CASSYSGRPDLYGYTF.

The chain links TRBV20-1 to TRBJ2-7; the match to TRBD2 covers 9 bases. Trimming took 5 bases from V and 0 from J; bases not matched to a gene: 8. From germline, CDR1 is DFQATT and CDR2 SNEGSKA (reference sequence). This CDR3 is built from 15 residues. The CDR3 coding sequence is TGCAGTGCTCGGCGGGCGGGGGGGTTCTCCTACGAGCAGTACTTC. Translated, it gives CSARRAGGFSYEQYF.

Ten or more counts support this clonotype. The V gene is TRBV24-1, the J gene TRBJ2-3; D gene ambiguous. Germline CDR1 and CDR2: KGHDR and SFDVKD. CDR3 length equals 12 residues. V was clipped by 6 bases and J by 6 bases, with 9 bases between them. The CDR3 protein is CATSSSEDTQYF. The CDR3 coding sequence is TGTGCCACCAGTAGTTCCGAGGATACGCAGTATTTT.

This chain uses TRBV5-4 with TRBJ1-6; 7 positions agree with TRBD1. The CDR3 spans 15 residues. Germline V lookup: CDR1 SGHNT, CDR2 YYREEE (reference sequence). Germline trimming cut 4 bases from V and 6 bases from J; bases unmatched to any gene: 7. CDR3 sequence (DNA): TGTGCCAGCAGCCGGGACAGCTCTAGTAATTCACCCCTCCACTTT. It translates to CASSRDSSSNSPLHF. Looking up the rest from reference TRBV5-4 and TRBJ1-6 gives the full variable domain: ETGVTQSPTHLIKTRGQQVTLRCSSQSGHNTVSWYQQALGQGPQFIFQYYREEENGRGNFPPRFSGLQFPNYSSELNVNALELDDSALYLCASSRDSSSNSPLHFGNGTRLTVT.

This clonotype was seen a handful of times. V gene TRBV30 combines with J gene TRBJ1-1; TRBD1 might be the D (5 bases). CDR3 length: 17 residues. Germline values: CDR1 GTSNPN, CDR2 SVGIG (reference sequence). The V end lost 3 bases, the J end lost 4 bases, and 24 bases lay between the germline ends. The CDR3 DNA is TGTGCCTGGAGGACCAAACTACGCCCAGGGTTCTTCACTGAAGCTTTCTTT. Translated: CAWRTKLRPGFFTEAFF.

This clonotype was seen many times. The V call is TRBV10-3, the J call TRBJ2-1; 10 nucleotides align to TRBD1. Germline lookup yields CDR1 ENHRY and CDR2 SYGVKD. V gave up 3 bases and J gave up 6 bases; unmatched junction bases: 14. The CDR3 extends over 18 amino acids. This CDR3 reads CAISEGPGQGIAGNEQFF. For the CDR3, the DNA is TGTGCCATCAGTGAAGGACCGGGACAGGGGATTGCAGGCAATGAGCAGTTCTTC.

This clonotype was detected a few times. This chain connects TRBV24-1 to TRBJ2-3, with 8 nucleotides matching TRBD1. This CDR3 comprises 17 residues. Germline loops: CDR1 KGHDR, CDR2 SFDVKD. Unmatched junction bases numbered 12, after V lost 5 bases and J lost 3 bases. CDR3 nucleotide sequence: TGTGCCACCAGTGCCAACGAGGAGACAGGGGAAACAGATACGCAGTATTTT. It translates to CATSANEETGETDTQYF.

Regarding this clonotype: Compared with germline, one end of the junction differs, possibly owing to a read error. The chain employs TRBV6-2 or TRBV6-3 and TRBJ2-3; 8 bases match TRBD2. Germline lookup yields CDR1 MNHEY and CDR2 SVGEGT. The CDR3 consists of 13 residues. CDR3 in amino acids: CASSFGLAGNFGF. The CDR3 DNA reads as TGTGCCAGCAGTTTCGGACTAGCTGGGAACTTTGGTTTC.

The genes are TRBV15 and TRBJ1-3, with D uncertain. The CDR3 loop spans 16 amino acids. Trimming took 0 bases from V and 3 from J, leaving 12 bases between them. CDR1 is LNHNV and CDR2 is YYDKDF in the germline V gene (reference sequence). Here the CDR3 reads CATSRDLFGFGNTIYF. The CDR3, as DNA: TGTGCCACCAGCAGAGATCTATTCGGTTTTGGAAACACCATATATTTT.

This clonotype appeared a few times. J is TRBJ1-1 and V is TRBV10-3, with 7 bases that match TRBD1. The CDR3 loop spans 13 amino acids. The V and J ends lost 6 bases and 6 bases, in that order; junction bases with no gene match: 7. Germline loops: CDR1 ENHRY, CDR2 SYGVKD. The CDR3 DNA sequence: TGTGCCATCAGGCAAACAGGGGTCTCTGAAGCTTTCTTT. Its translation: CAIRQTGVSEAFF.

This clonotype showed up just a few times. The chain is built from TRBV7-6 and TRBJ2-2, with D tentatively TRBD1 or TRBD2 (5 bases each). V shed 6 bases and J shed 6 bases, with 20 bases lying between them. Germline CDR1 reads SGHVS; CDR2 reads FNYEAQ. This CDR3 region has 16 residues. The DNA for the CDR3 is TGTGCCAGCAGTTCCGGCGCCGGGGCCGGGGCCGGGGAGCTGTTTTTT. Translated, it gives CASSSGAGAGAGELFF.

In this sample, this clonotype turned up a few times. V usage is TRBV7-3 and J usage is TRBJ2-6; D perhaps matches TRBD1 (6 bases). Per germline, CDR1 SGHTA and CDR2 FQGTGA. Trimming took off 5 bases at V and 0 bases at J, with 14 bases between the two ends. The CDR3 runs to 17 residues. CDR3 region: CASSPQGQSSGANVLTF. The CDR3 DNA follows: TGTGCCAGCAGCCCCCAAGGACAGAGCTCTGGGGCCAACGTCCTGACTTTC. Filled out from reference TRBV7-3 and TRBJ2-6, the complete variable domain reads GAGVSQTPSNKVTEKGKYVELRCDPISGHTALYWYRQSLGQGPEFLIYFQGTGAADDSGLPNDRFFAVRPEGSVSTLKIQRTERGDSAVYLCASSPQGQSSGANVLTFGAGSRLTVL.

The chain combines TRBV7-2 with TRBJ1-5, with unresolved D. Germline V CDR1 and CDR2: SGHTA, FQGNSA. Trimming shortened V by 2 bases and J by 2 bases, and 7 bases separated the two germline ends. The CDR3 covers 14 residues. DNA for the CDR3: TGTGCCAGCAGCTTACAGGACCGCAATCAGCCCCAGCATTTT. Translated, it gives CASSLQDRNQPQHF. The variable domain in full, with the rest retrieved from reference TRBV7-2 and TRBJ1-5, is GAGVSQSPSNKVTEKGKDVELRCDPISGHTALYWYRQSLGQGLEFLIYFQGNSAPDKSGLPSDRFSAERTGGSVSTLTIQRTQQEDSAVYLCASSLQDRNQPQHFGDGTRLSIL.

This clonotype was counted between two and nine times. V usage is TRBV9 and J usage is TRBJ2-3, with unresolved D. The CDR3 runs to 12 residues. Germline lookup yields CDR1 SGDLS and CDR2 YYNGEE. Trimming took 0 bases from V and 5 from J, leaving 4 bases between them. The CDR3, as DNA: TGTGCCAGCAGCGTAGCCTTAGATACGCAGTATTTT. It encodes CASSVALDTQYF.

The sample holds a few counts of this clonotype. The genes are TRBV20-1 and TRBJ1-4, with 7 nucleotides matching TRBD1. The germline CDR1 and CDR2 sequences are DFQATT and SNEGSKA (reference sequence). The CDR3 extends over 13 amino acids. CDR3 sequence (DNA): TGCAGCGTGCTCGGACAGGACGATGAAAAACTGTTTTTT. Protein product: CSVLGQDDEKLFF.

There are a few counts of this clonotype. The rearrangement uses TRBV12-3 or TRBV12-4 and TRBJ2-1, with 12 nucleotides matching TRBD2. This CDR3 spans 14 amino acids. V lost 6 bases, J lost 9 bases, and 6 bases stayed unmatched. CDR3 loop: CASSQLAGGREQFF. The CDR3 DNA sequence: TGTGCCAGCAGCCAACTAGCGGGGGGTCGTGAGCAGTTCTTC.

This clonotype was recorded a few times. The gene calls are TRBV7-8 and TRBJ2-2; 10 bases line up with TRBD2. CDR1 and CDR2 (germline): SGHVS, FQNEAQ. CDR3 length: 16 residues. Trimming took 7 bases from V and 4 from J; bases not matched to a gene: 9. Here the CDR3 reads CASNPILAGTTGELFF. The CDR3 bases are TGTGCCAGCAACCCTATACTAGCGGGGACCACCGGGGAGCTGTTTTTT.

The genes are TRBV20-1 and TRBJ2-3; 12 bases are shared with TRBD2. The CDR3 contains 16 residues. After removal of 6 bases from V and 4 bases from J, the junction contained 11 bases not matched to a gene. Germline values: CDR1 DFQATT, CDR2 SNEGSKA (reference sequence). The DNA for the CDR3 is TGCAGTGCCCCGGGTCGGAGACTAGCGGGAGCAGATACGCAGTATTTT. This translates into CSAPGRRLAGADTQYF.

This clonotype was observed a single time. The chain is built from TRBV28 and TRBJ2-7; 9 bases are a match to TRBD1. Per germline, CDR1 MDHEN and CDR2 SYDVKM. There are 17 residues in the CDR3. V shed 3 bases and J 9 bases; nucleotides not matched to a gene: 18. The CDR3 here is CASSFLSTGQGKKGQYF. In nucleotides, the CDR3 is TGTGCCAGCAGTTTCCTTTCAACCGGACAGGGGAAGAAGGGGCAGTACTTC.

The V and J genes are TRBV5-6 and TRBJ1-2, with 8 bases identical to TRBD1. The V gene's germline CDR1 is SGHDT and CDR2 YYEEEE. V lost 7 bases to trimming and J lost 3 bases; unmatched junction nucleotides: 8. This CDR3 is 14 amino acids long. CDR3 sequence: CASEGRGRYYGYTF. The CDR3 DNA sequence: TGTGCCAGCGAAGGCAGGGGGCGGTACTATGGCTACACCTTC.

The chain has TRBV18 and TRBJ2-5; D is possibly TRBD1 (5 bases). The CDR3 extends over 14 amino acids. Germline loops: CDR1 KGHSH, CDR2 LQKENI. Trimming left V 3 bases short and J 5 bases short, with 13 bases between. CDR3 coding DNA: TGTGCCAGCTCACCCCCATCCAAGGGGGAGACCCAGTACTTC. Its protein product is CASSPPSKGETQYF.

In regard to this clonotype: The junction departs from the called germline gene at one end, perhaps through a read error. The chain links TRBV28 to TRBJ2-5; either TRBD1 or TRBD2 may fit D (6 bases each). Germline lookup yields CDR1 MDHEN and CDR2 SYDVKM. The CDR3 spans 14 residues. CDR3 in amino acids: CASSPMGGRETQNF. CDR3 nucleotide sequence: TGTGCCAGCAGTCCGATGGGGGGCAGGGAGACCCAGAACTTC.